The 17 T cell receptor beta chains below all came from one sample that was sequenced in a study of response to subunit inactivated influenza vaccine. TCRdb re-derived calls from the RT-PCR reads in MiXCR, one entry per CDR3 protein. Of 250,000 to 350,000 distinct CDR3 sequences in the sample, about 20% were seen once. The starting material was PBMCs from blood, obtained less than 22 months after vaccination. The receptor set was obtained from a man aged 50-75 years who received an inactivated influenza vaccine.

The rearrangement joins TRBV12-3 or TRBV12-4 to TRBJ2-4, with D possibly being TRBD1 (5 bases). Between the trimmed V and J ends, which lost 6 bases and 3 bases, there was a span of 15 bases. The CDR3 is 15 residues long. DNA of the CDR3: TGTGCCAGCAGGGGGCTTTACATGGGCAAAAACATTCAGTACTTC. Its translation is CASRGLYMGKNIQYF.

This clonotype appeared many times. The chain uses TRBV7-3 and TRBJ1-1; no definite D call. Between the trimmed V and J ends, which lost 5 bases and 0 bases, there was a span of 10 bases. The CDR3 covers 14 residues. Germline V gives CDR1 SGHTA, CDR2 FQGTGA. This CDR3 is CASSPGAMNTEAFF. In DNA form, the CDR3 reads TGTGCCAGCAGCCCAGGCGCTATGAACACTGAAGCTTTCTTT.

This clonotype was found a few times. The CDR3 coding sequence is TGTGCCAGCAGGGGCCCCGTGGCTAGCGGGAGTTCCAATGAGCAGTTCTTC. Translating it yields CASRGPVASGSSNEQFF. The gene calls are TRBV2 and TRBJ2-1, with 10 bases aligning to TRBD2. Germline CDR1 SNHLY, CDR2 FYNNEI. V trimming: 6 bases; J trimming: 6 bases; junction bases outside the gene matches: 14. This CDR3 spans 17 amino acids.

The CDR3 nucleotides are TGTGCCAGCACAGGGATTGTCGCTGAAGCTTTCTTT. Amino acid sequence: CASTGIVAEAFF. This chain links TRBV12-3 or TRBV12-4 with TRBJ1-1; TRBD1 is a possible D gene (5 bases). Between the trimmed V and J ends, which lost 7 bases and 6 bases, there was a span of 12 bases. CDR3 length: 12 residues.

In its sample, this clonotype was seen a few times. The rearrangement uses TRBV9 and TRBJ2-2, with D possibly being TRBD1 (6 bases). The V end lost 4 bases, the J end lost 3 bases, and 13 bases lay between the germline ends. CDR1 is SGDLS and CDR2 is YYNGEE in the germline V gene. This CDR3 has 15 amino acids. DNA for the CDR3: TGTGCCAGCAGCCCAGGACAGTTTCACACCGGGGAGCTGTTTTTT. It encodes CASSPGQFHTGELFF.

V and J are TRBV29-1 and TRBJ2-5; D gene uncertain. Germline V gene lookup returns CDR1 SQVTM and CDR2 ANQGSEA. This CDR3 is built from 11 residues. V lost 4 bases and J 5 bases, leaving 8 bases between the germline ends. CDR3 sequence: CSVGFGETQYF. Here the CDR3 DNA reads TGCAGCGTTGGATTTGGGGAGACCCAGTACTTC.

This chain uses TRBV12-3 or TRBV12-4 with TRBJ2-7; D might be TRBD1 or TRBD2, each matching 5 bases. The V and J ends lost 4 bases and 4 bases respectively, with 20 bases between them. The CDR3 extends over 16 amino acids. The CDR3 DNA reads TGTGCCAGCAGTTCATCCCCGGGACGGTTGGGGTACGAGCAGTACTTC. Amino acids: CASSSSPGRLGYEQYF.

This clonotype has only a few counts. The rearrangement uses TRBV28 and TRBJ1-5, with no clear D. This CDR3 region has 16 residues. With 6 bases removed from V and 1 base from J, the gap between germline ends came to 16 bases. CDR1 MDHEN and CDR2 SYDVKM come from the germline V gene. CDR3 coding DNA: TGTGCCAGCAGGGCCCGAGGCGGTGGCAGCAATCAGCCCCAGCATTTT. Translated: CASRARGGGSNQPQHF.

This clonotype came up many times. The V gene is TRBV20-1, the J gene TRBJ2-7; 10 nucleotides match TRBD1. The junction had 6 bases not matched to a gene; V was cut back by 6 bases and J by 4 bases. The CDR3 extends over 13 amino acids. Germline V gene sequence: CDR1 DFQATT, CDR2 SNEGSKA (reference sequence). The CDR3 reads CSADRDRGYEQYF. In nucleotides, the CDR3 is TGCAGTGCCGACCGGGACAGGGGATACGAGCAGTACTTC.

The rearrangement joins TRBV29-1 to TRBJ2-7, with D hard to call. Trimming cost V 0 bases and J 2 bases, with 8 bases left between them. CDR3 size: 13 residues. Germline V gene sequence: CDR1 SQVTM, CDR2 ANQGSEA. The CDR3 nucleotides are TGCAGCGTTGAAGATATAGGGACCTACGAGCAGTACTTC. Protein product: CSVEDIGTYEQYF.

Turning to this clonotype: The junction and the germline gene differ at one end; a read error may be behind it. The rearrangement joins TRBV14 to TRBJ2-3; possibly TRBD2 for D (5 bases). Looked up from germline, CDR1 is SGHDN and CDR2 is FVKESK. The CDR3 totals 14 residues. The CDR3 sequence is CVSASTEATDTQYF. The CDR3 DNA reads as TGTGTCAGCGCATCCACGGAGGCAACAGATACGCAGTATTTT.

This clonotype came up a few times. The chain is built from TRBV10-3 and TRBJ1-2; unclear D gene. With 3 bases removed from V and 5 bases from J, the gap between germline ends came to 16 bases. The CDR3 contains 15 residues. Germline-derived CDR1 and CDR2 are ENHRY and SYGVKD. The CDR3 reads CAISEFGEVSYGYTF. CDR3 nucleotide sequence: TGTGCCATCAGTGAATTCGGTGAAGTATCGTATGGCTACACCTTC.

This clonotype was detected only a few times. V gene TRBV3-1 combines with J gene TRBJ2-5, with TRBD1 as a possible D gene (6 bases). The CDR3 contains 13 residues. Per the germline V gene, CDR1 is LGHDT and CDR2 is YNNKEL (reference sequence). The V end lost 4 bases, the J end lost 3 bases, and 9 bases lay between the germline ends. The CDR3 DNA follows: TGTGCCAGCAGCCGTGGGACAAAAGAGACCCAGTACTTC. Encoded protein: CASSRGTKETQYF.

In this sample, this clonotype turned up many times. The chain couples TRBV4-2 to TRBJ1-1, with D possibly matching TRBD1 (6 bases). V lost 4 bases to trimming and J lost 5 bases, with 20 bases between them. CDR3 length: 16 amino acids. CDR1 and CDR2 from the germline V gene are LGHNA and YNFKEQ. In DNA form, the CDR3 reads TGTGCCAGCAGCCCCCGGGCAGGGGTAGGAGTAACTGAAGCTTTCTTT. It specifies CASSPRAGVGVTEAFF.

The CDR3 nucleotides are TGTGCCAGCAGCCGAACTAGCGGACCCTTGTACGAGCAGTACTTC. This translates into CASSRTSGPLYEQYF. The rearrangement joins TRBV7-2 to TRBJ2-7, with 8 nucleotides matching TRBD2. Trimming removed 5 bases from V and 4 bases from J; junction bases left unmatched: 10. The germline V gene encodes CDR1 SGHTA and CDR2 FQGNSA. The CDR3 totals 15 residues.

The rearrangement links TRBV24-1 to TRBJ2-3, with a weak D call TRBD2 (5 bases). Trimming removed 2 bases from V and 1 base from J, with 6 bases in between. This CDR3 is 14 amino acids long. The germline V gene encodes CDR1 KGHDR and CDR2 SFDVKD. The CDR3 sequence is CATSDWGGTDTQYF. The CDR3 DNA reads as TGTGCCACCAGTGATTGGGGAGGCACAGATACGCAGTATTTT.

This clonotype was counted between two and nine times. The chain has TRBV7-2 and TRBJ1-5; tentatively, D is TRBD1 (6 bases). V lost 3 bases to trimming and J lost 2 bases, with 11 bases between them. The length of the CDR3 is 15 residues. Germline CDR1 and CDR2: SGHTA and FQGNSA. The CDR3 protein is CASSLLGGGNQPQHF. The CDR3 nucleotides are TGTGCCAGCAGCTTGTTAGGGGGTGGCAATCAGCCCCAGCATTTT.